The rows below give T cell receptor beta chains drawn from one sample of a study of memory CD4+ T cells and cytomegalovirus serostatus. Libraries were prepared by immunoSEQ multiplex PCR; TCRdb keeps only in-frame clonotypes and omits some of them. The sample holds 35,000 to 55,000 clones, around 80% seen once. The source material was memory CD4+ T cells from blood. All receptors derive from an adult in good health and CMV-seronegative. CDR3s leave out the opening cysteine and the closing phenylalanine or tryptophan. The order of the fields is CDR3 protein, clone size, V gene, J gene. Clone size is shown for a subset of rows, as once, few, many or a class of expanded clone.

CDR3aa: ASSSAGGLQSGELF; abundance: -; v_gene: TRBV5-1; j_gene: TRBJ2-2
CDR3aa: ASSATGPLGTDTQY; abundance: -; v_gene: TRBV7-9; j_gene: TRBJ2-3
CDR3aa: ASSLAMGAKNSPLH; abundance: -; v_gene: TRBV7-2; j_gene: TRBJ1-6
CDR3aa: ASSLPTGDWGYT; abundance: once; v_gene: TRBV28; j_gene: TRBJ1-2
CDR3aa: ASSLVVSPYEQY; abundance: few; v_gene: TRBV5-1; j_gene: TRBJ2-7
CDR3aa: ASSQVASRNEQY; abundance: -; v_gene: TRBV4-2; j_gene: -
CDR3aa: ASSRDRLFY; abundance: few; v_gene: TRBV6-6; j_gene: TRBJ2-7
CDR3aa: AWSVEGTGPEAF; abundance: -; v_gene: TRBV30; j_gene: TRBJ1-1
CDR3aa: ASSLSSGVGDTQY; abundance: -; v_gene: TRBV7-2; j_gene: TRBJ2-3
CDR3aa: ASSLQIANTGELF; abundance: -; v_gene: TRBV5-1; j_gene: TRBJ2-2
CDR3aa: ASSRYGRGGYEQY; abundance: -; v_gene: TRBV14; j_gene: TRBJ2-7
CDR3aa: ASSLGGGANEQF; abundance: -; v_gene: TRBV18; j_gene: TRBJ2-1
CDR3aa: ASSVQGWNQPQH; abundance: -; v_gene: TRBV2; j_gene: TRBJ1-5
CDR3aa: ASSLGTSYGYT; abundance: -; v_gene: TRBV6-5; j_gene: TRBJ1-2
CDR3aa: ASRMLPDRVNPDTQY; abundance: -; v_gene: TRBV28; j_gene: TRBJ2-3
CDR3aa: SVKVTMDTEAF; abundance: -; v_gene: TRBV29-1; j_gene: TRBJ1-1
CDR3aa: ASSLRRNNYGYT; abundance: -; v_gene: TRBV5-1; j_gene: TRBJ1-2
CDR3aa: ASISEGTANEKLF; abundance: -; v_gene: TRBV28; j_gene: TRBJ1-4
CDR3aa: ASSLEGTGAHEQY; abundance: few; v_gene: TRBV5-6; j_gene: TRBJ2-7
CDR3aa: ASRIGRVSGANVLT; abundance: -; v_gene: TRBV19; j_gene: TRBJ2-6
CDR3aa: ASSQEWGSAITYEQY; abundance: few; v_gene: TRBV4-3; j_gene: TRBJ2-7
CDR3aa: ASSQEAGINTGELF; abundance: -; v_gene: TRBV19; j_gene: TRBJ2-2
CDR3aa: ASSYSSVGERGYT; abundance: -; v_gene: TRBV6-5; j_gene: TRBJ1-2
CDR3aa: AWSGKLVGGYGYT; abundance: -; v_gene: TRBV30; j_gene: TRBJ1-2
CDR3aa: ASSQNRDPTEAF; abundance: -; v_gene: TRBV4-1; j_gene: TRBJ1-1
CDR3aa: ASSLGGWGGNQPQH; abundance: once; v_gene: TRBV7-9; j_gene: TRBJ1-5
CDR3aa: AFRTNRGHFEKLF; abundance: -; v_gene: TRBV30; j_gene: TRBJ1-4
CDR3aa: ASSLDRSGGAF; abundance: once; v_gene: TRBV5-1; j_gene: TRBJ1-1
CDR3aa: ASSESGGNYGYT; abundance: -; v_gene: TRBV6-1; j_gene: TRBJ1-2
CDR3aa: ASSPRGGYTGELF; abundance: -; v_gene: TRBV9; j_gene: TRBJ2-2
CDR3aa: ASRQGRSLQITNEKLF; abundance: -; v_gene: TRBV7-2; j_gene: TRBJ1-4
CDR3aa: ATSRGGGYQPQH; abundance: -; v_gene: TRBV15; j_gene: TRBJ1-5
CDR3aa: AWSGTLGLMNTEAF; abundance: -; v_gene: TRBV30; j_gene: TRBJ1-1
CDR3aa: ASSIAGNNQPQH; abundance: -; v_gene: TRBV19; j_gene: TRBJ1-5
CDR3aa: ASSPPGLQVYRAF; abundance: -; v_gene: TRBV18; j_gene: TRBJ1-1
CDR3aa: ASTRTAYSNQPQH; abundance: -; v_gene: TRBV7-8; j_gene: TRBJ1-5
CDR3aa: ASSSQGAGQPQH; abundance: -; v_gene: TRBV5-4; j_gene: TRBJ1-5
CDR3aa: ASSLPAGYGYT; abundance: -; v_gene: TRBV5-6; j_gene: TRBJ1-2
CDR3aa: ASSWSTGNNQPQH; abundance: -; v_gene: TRBV7-8; j_gene: TRBJ1-5
CDR3aa: ASSVGGLIGELF; abundance: -; v_gene: TRBV9; j_gene: TRBJ2-2
CDR3aa: ASSQGTGPQPQH; abundance: -; v_gene: TRBV4-3; j_gene: TRBJ1-5
CDR3aa: ASSLPHQPQH; abundance: -; v_gene: TRBV28; j_gene: TRBJ1-5
CDR3aa: ASSLELPGEGYT; abundance: -; v_gene: TRBV5-1; j_gene: TRBJ1-2
CDR3aa: ASSLGAGASNEQF; abundance: -; v_gene: TRBV7-9; j_gene: TRBJ2-1
CDR3aa: ASSYSTVTGGVSPLH; abundance: -; v_gene: TRBV6-7; j_gene: TRBJ1-6
CDR3aa: ASSQQGSLGSPLH; abundance: -; v_gene: TRBV4-3; j_gene: TRBJ1-6
CDR3aa: ASSRDRSSYEQY; abundance: few; v_gene: TRBV2; j_gene: TRBJ2-7
CDR3aa: ASAATSKDYEQY; abundance: -; v_gene: TRBV7-2; j_gene: TRBJ2-7